This T cell receptor (beta chain) originates from a study of T cell repertoires in cytomegalovirus infection. Overall study context: Newly reported HLA-C-restricted and thoroughly characterized HLA-B-restricted CMV epitopes were employed.

This clonotype was counted a single time. The antigen remains unidentified. TCRdb recomputed calls from the reads with MiXCR, one row per CDR3 protein. The table has approximately 220,000 distinct CDR3 sequences, about 40% seen once. Trimming shortened V by 4 bases and J by 6 bases, and 12 bases separated the two germline ends. The V gene's germline CDR1 is LGHDT and CDR2 YNNKEL (reference sequence). The CDR3 has 13 amino acids. This receptor was taken from a human donor in good health (CMV status not recorded). Some clones in this sample may be carry-over from other donors' samples. The rearrangement links TRBV3-1 to TRBJ1-2, with unresolved D. The sample in question was CD8+ T cells from cultured PBMCs, obtained from culture after CMV antigen stimulation. This CDR3 is CASSLSGFNGYTF. DNA of the CDR3: TGTGCCAGCAGCCTTTCGGGTTTCAATGGCTACACCTTC.